The 25 T cell receptor beta chains reported below all come from one sample, sequenced in a study of blood T cell repertoires in COVID-19. The data were produced by immunoSEQ multiplex PCR, yet TCRdb's version contains in-frame clones alone and is incomplete. The sample includes approximately 100,000 clones, around 80% seen only once; the top ten take 3.5% to 5%. The sample consisted of peripheral blood. Source of these receptors: a human donor in a cohort sampled during active or convalescent COVID-19.

CDR3 sequence reads: CASSFDRQGGGYTF. In DNA form, the CDR3 reads TGTGCCAGCAGCTTCGACCGACAGGGTGGAGGCTACACCTTC. This sequence joins TRBV7-2 and TRBJ1-2; 7 bases map to TRBD1. CDR3 length equals 14 residues. Germline V gene data show CDR1 as SGHTA and CDR2 as FQGNSA. Germline trimming cut 3 bases from V and 8 bases from J; bases unmatched to any gene: 9. Drawing the rest from reference TRBV7-2 and TRBJ1-2, the complete variable domain is GAGVSQSPSNKVTEKGKDVELRCDPISGHTALYWYRQSLGQGLEFLIYFQGNSAPDKSGLPSDRFSAERTGGSVSTLTIQRTQQEDSAVYLCASSFDRQGGGYTFGSGTRLTVV.

V gene TRBV29-1 combines with J gene TRBJ1-2; 8 bases line up with TRBD1. V was clipped by 7 bases and J by 7 bases; unmatched bases: 17. Germline CDR1 SQVTM, CDR2 ANQGSEA. The CDR3 spans 15 residues. CDR3: CSGTPLGQAWGGYTF. In nucleotides, the CDR3 is TGCAGCGGGACCCCCCTGGGACAGGCCTGGGGTGGCTACACCTTC.

The genes are TRBV27 and TRBJ2-7, with 11 positions matching TRBD2. In germline, CDR1 is MNHEY, CDR2 SMNVEV (reference sequence). The CDR3 spans 16 residues. The V gene end was trimmed by 5 bases and the J gene end by 2 bases; junction bases not matched to a gene: 8. CDR3 bases: TGTGCCAGCAGTACTAGCGGGGGACGACTGACCTACGAGCAGTACTTC. It encodes CASSTSGGRLTYEQYF.

V is TRBV18 and J is TRBJ1-5; D remains ambiguous. The V end lost 3 bases, the J end lost 9 bases, and 15 bases lay between the germline ends. Germline-derived CDR1 and CDR2 are KGHSH and LQKENI. This CDR3 region has 14 residues. In DNA, the CDR3 is TGTGCCAGCTCACCCGTACAGACCTTTCGGCCCCAGCATTTT. It yields the protein CASSPVQTFRPQHF.

The chain recombines TRBV6-2 or TRBV6-3 with TRBJ1-2; D is unresolved. The CDR3 has 14 residues. Germline-derived CDR1 and CDR2 are MNHEY and SVGEGT. V lost 2 bases and J lost 6, with 13 bases in between. CDR3 amino acids: CASSYTGNLNGYTF. In DNA, the CDR3 is TGTGCCAGCAGTTACACGGGGAACCTGAATGGCTACACCTTC.

This clone was picked up a small number of times. This chain connects TRBV19 to TRBJ2-5; 9 bases line up with TRBD2. CDR1 and CDR2 from the germline V gene are LNHDA and SQIVND (reference sequence). With V trimmed by 5 bases and J by 2 bases, 12 bases remained unmatched. CDR3 length equals 17 residues. The CDR3 nucleotides are TGTGCCAGTAGTGTCGGGGGAAGACTAGCGGCTCAAGAGACCCAGTACTTC. It encodes CASSVGGRLAAQETQYF.

V gene TRBV12-5 combines with J gene TRBJ2-2; possibly TRBD1 for D (5 bases). The germline V gene encodes CDR1 LGHNT and CDR2 FRNRAP. Trimming stripped 8 bases from V and 7 bases from J, with 14 bases between. The CDR3 length is 13 residues. CDR3 nucleotide sequence: TGTGCTAGTAACGGACAAGGGCTCGGGGAGCTGTTTTTT. Its protein is CASNGQGLGELFF.

V is TRBV10-3 and J is TRBJ2-5; TRBD2 matches at 8 bases. Germline CDR1 is ENHRY and CDR2 is SYGVKD. Unmatched junction bases numbered 5, after V lost 3 bases and J lost 2 bases. This CDR3 comprises 15 residues. CDR3 loop: CAISDSGATQETQYF. The CDR3 DNA sequence: TGTGCCATCAGTGATAGCGGGGCGACACAAGAGACCCAGTACTTC.

The rearrangement links TRBV29-1 to TRBJ2-1; 8 positions match TRBD1. The CDR3 is 12 amino acids. V dropped 6 bases and J dropped 8; count of bases not matched to a gene: 6. Germline assignment: CDR1 SQVTM and CDR2 ANQGSEA. The CDR3 DNA reads as TGCAGCGTCGCCGGGACAGGATATGAGCAGTTCTTC. This translates into CSVAGTGYEQFF.

V is TRBV14 and J is TRBJ1-6, with D maybe TRBD1 (5 bases). Germline V gives CDR1 SGHDN, CDR2 FVKESK. V dropped 0 bases and J dropped 4 bases, with 13 bases sitting between them. There are 17 residues in the CDR3. CDR3 residues: CASSQDPSRGYNSPLHF. Here the CDR3 DNA reads TGTGCCAGCAGCCAAGATCCCTCAAGGGGTTATAATTCACCCCTCCACTTT.

The CDR3 protein is CASSEGQGYGYTF. CDR3 in DNA: TGTGCCAGCAGTGAAGGTCAGGGGTACGGCTACACCTTC. The chain carries TRBV2 and TRBJ1-2; weak D call: TRBD1 (6 bases). In germline, CDR1 is SNHLY, CDR2 FYNNEI. CDR3 length equals 13 residues. V lost 1 base to trimming and J lost 8 bases, with 11 bases between them.

The chain recombines TRBV19 with TRBJ2-6; tentative D call: TRBD1 (7 bases). Germline lookup yields CDR1 LNHDA and CDR2 SQIVND (reference sequence). Trimming took off 6 bases at V and 1 base at J, with 22 bases between the two ends. The CDR3 has 19 residues. The CDR3 is CASSGGRQGVESGANVLTF. The CDR3 nucleotides read TGTGCCAGTAGCGGGGGCCGACAGGGAGTCGAATCTGGGGCCAACGTCCTGACTTTC. Full variable domain (missing parts from reference TRBV19 and TRBJ2-6): DGGITQSPKYLFRKEGQNVTLSCEQNLNHDAMYWYRQDPGQGLRLIYYSQIVNDFQKGDIAEGYSVSREKKESFPLTVTSAQKNPTAFYLCASSGGRQGVESGANVLTFGAGSRLTVL.

This chain links TRBV9 with TRBJ2-1; TRBD1 might be the D (6 bases). The V end lost 4 bases, the J end lost 5 bases, and 13 bases lay between the germline ends. CDR3 length: 14 residues. CDR1 is SGDLS and CDR2 is YYNGEE in the germline V gene. The DNA for the CDR3 is TGTGCCAGCAGCCCCCCCAGGGGAAACAATGAGCAGTTCTTC. Protein product: CASSPPRGNNEQFF.

This clone occurred once. The genes are TRBV5-1 and TRBJ1-2; D gene uncertain. The germline gives CDR1 SGHRS, CDR2 YFSETQ. Trimming took off 0 bases at V and 4 bases at J, with 10 bases between the two ends. This CDR3 has 14 residues. The CDR3 sequence: CASSLGFGIYGYTF. DNA of the CDR3: TGCGCCAGCAGCTTGGGGTTCGGGATCTATGGCTACACCTTC.

The chain joins TRBV27 to TRBJ2-7; D may be TRBD2 (5 bases). The germline V gene encodes CDR1 MNHEY and CDR2 SMNVEV (reference sequence). This CDR3 has 14 amino acids. The V end lost 5 bases, the J end lost 4 bases, and 15 bases lay between the germline ends. This chain's CDR3 is CASSALASRYEQYF. The CDR3 coding sequence is TGTGCCAGCAGTGCCCTCGCTAGCAGGTACGAGCAGTACTTC.

The rearrangement uses TRBV10-1 and TRBJ2-3, with TRBD2 identical over 10 bases. The germline V gene encodes CDR1 WNHNN and CDR2 SYGVQD (reference sequence). With V trimmed by 3 bases and J by 2 bases, 5 bases remained unmatched. The CDR3 totals 16 residues. The CDR3 spells CASSDSGLADTDTQYF. The CDR3 coding sequence is TGCGCCAGCAGTGACAGTGGACTAGCGGACACAGATACGCAGTATTTT.

In its sample, this clone was seen once. The CDR3 reads CASRRGSTGGETQYF. The CDR3 nucleotides are TGTGCCAGTAGGCGGGGGTCCACCGGGGGAGAGACCCAGTACTTC. The chain recombines TRBV19 with TRBJ2-5; 7 positions match TRBD2. This CDR3 region has 15 residues. V was clipped by 6 bases and J by 4 bases; unmatched bases: 11. Germline loops: CDR1 LNHDA, CDR2 SQIVND (reference sequence).

The chain uses TRBV30 and TRBJ1-5, with TRBD1 matching over 8 bases. CDR3 length equals 14 residues. Trimming cost V 2 bases and J 4 bases; bases outside gene matches: 4. CDR1 GTSNPN and CDR2 SVGIG come from the germline V gene (reference sequence). The CDR3 DNA is TGTGCCTGGAGTCGCGGACAGGGTAATCAGCCCCAGCATTTT. Its protein product is CAWSRGQGNQPQHF.

This clone showed up just a few times. The V gene is TRBV28, the J gene TRBJ1-3; D remains ambiguous. Per the germline V gene, CDR1 is MDHEN and CDR2 is SYDVKM. The CDR3 sequence is 15 residues long. V was cut by 1 base and J by 9 bases, with 16 bases left in between. This chain's CDR3 is CASSLSGQQGSTIYF. For the CDR3, the DNA is TGTGCCAGCAGTTTATCCGGCCAACAAGGGAGCACCATATATTTT.

This clone was detected only once. V and J are TRBV19 and TRBJ1-5; 8 positions agree with TRBD1. This CDR3 spans 15 amino acids. The ends lost 5 bases at V and 4 bases at J; junction bases unmatched: 7. Per germline, CDR1 LNHDA and CDR2 SQIVND (reference sequence). The CDR3 reads CASSPSRQGNQPQHF. As DNA, the CDR3 is TGTGCCAGTAGTCCATCTCGACAGGGGAATCAGCCCCAGCATTTT.

This clone came up a few times. The V and J genes are TRBV27 and TRBJ2-3; 9 bases match TRBD2. V lost 6 bases to trimming and J lost 6 bases; unmatched junction nucleotides: 10. CDR3 size: 15 residues. CDR1 is MNHEY and CDR2 is SMNVEV in the germline V gene (reference sequence). This CDR3 reads CASSRLAVPRDTQYF. DNA of the CDR3: TGTGCCAGCAGCCGACTAGCGGTCCCCCGGGATACGCAGTATTTT.

The chain links TRBV28 to TRBJ1-5; 7 bases are a match to TRBD1. J was trimmed by 10 bases and V by 5 bases; bases with no gene match: 5. Germline V lookup: CDR1 MDHEN, CDR2 SYDVKM. The CDR3 is 12 residues long. CDR3 DNA: TGTGCCAGCAGTGACAGGGTAACCCCCCAGCATTTT. Encoded protein: CASSDRVTPQHF.

The rearrangement uses TRBV11-3 and TRBJ2-2; 11 bases align to TRBD2. V dropped 5 bases and J dropped 1; count of bases not matched to a gene: 9. Per germline, CDR1 SGHNT and CDR2 YENEEA. This CDR3 has 18 amino acids. As DNA, the CDR3 is TGTGCCAGCAGCCTCGAACGGACTAGCGGGCAGAACACCGGGGAGCTGTTTTTT. It yields the protein CASSLERTSGQNTGELFF.

Written as DNA, the CDR3 is TGTGCCAGTAGTATAGACCCGAGGGGGGGGTTCAATCAGCCCCAGCATTTT. Amino acid sequence: CASSIDPRGGFNQPQHF. The chain couples TRBV19 to TRBJ1-5; TRBD1 might be the D (6 bases). V lost 0 bases and J lost 3, with 15 bases in between. The germline CDR1 and CDR2 sequences are LNHDA and SQIVND (reference sequence). The length of the CDR3 is 17 residues.

The chain links TRBV5-1 to TRBJ2-1; the match to TRBD2 covers 7 bases. This CDR3 is 11 amino acids long. Looked up from germline, CDR1 is SGHRS and CDR2 is YFSETQ. With 3 bases clipped from V and 14 bases from J, the junction kept 5 bases outside the gene matches. CDR3 bases: TGCGCCAGCAGCTCTCTAGCGGCTAAGTTCTTC. This gives the protein CASSSLAAKFF. The whole variable domain, filled in from reference TRBV5-1 and TRBJ2-1, reads KAGVTQTPRYLIKTRGQQVTLSCSPISGHRSVSWYQQTPGQGLQFLFEYFSETQRNKGNFPGRFSGRQFSNSRSEMNVSTLELGDSALYLCASSSLAAKFFGPGTRLTVL.